Listed below are T cell receptor beta chains from one sample, sequenced in a study of blood T cell repertoires in COVID-19. Assay used: immunoSEQ multiplex PCR; TCRdb lists only in-frame clones, some missing. The profile shows 130,000 to 150,000 clones, roughly 83% of them singletons. Sequencing input: PBMCs or T cells enriched from blood (not recorded which). Source of these receptors: a man in his forties or fifties with acute COVID-19. Each CDR3 is given with its conserved first and last residue. The order of the fields is J gene, V gene, CDR3 protein.

TRBJ1-1 | TRBV19 | CASSIFGSEAFF
TRBJ1-6 | TRBV30 | CAWSPKEGNSPLHF
TRBJ2-5 | TRBV5-1 | CASSLDRDTQYF
TRBJ1-5 | TRBV5-1 | CASSQGPYSNQPQHF
TRBJ1-5 | TRBV10-3 | CAISPAAGNQPQHF
TRBJ2-7 | TRBV6-2/TRBV6-3 | CASSYSQGVTSYEQYF
TRBJ2-7 | TRBV7-8 | CASSLGTPDYEQYF
TRBJ1-5 | TRBV19 | CASSTGLGSGPQHF
TRBJ1-2 | TRBV5-4 | CASSFGGGADGYTF
TRBJ1-2 | TRBV28 | CASSLGFQGGYGYTF
TRBJ2-1 | TRBV5-8 | CASSKKLSGRAFHEQFF
TRBJ2-5 | TRBV20-1 | CSASRGRVSETQYF
TRBJ2-1 | TRBV30 | CAWSAGLGNEQFF
TRBJ1-2 | TRBV15 | CATSSPTSETKGGHGYTF
TRBJ1-2 | TRBV29-1 | CSAISGTGPLNYGYTF
TRBJ2-7 | TRBV3-1/TRBV3-2 | CASSQANAYEQYF
TRBJ2-2 | TRBV6-5 | CASSTLAGVSGELFF
TRBJ2-1 | TRBV28 | CASSVSFWLNEQFF
TRBJ1-5 | TRBV6-2/TRBV6-3 | CASSYRRSLDNQPQHF
TRBJ1-3 | TRBV6-5 | CASSSWTGTGNTIYF
TRBJ1-1 | TRBV24-1 | CATSDSKRGLNTEAFF
TRBJ2-1 | TRBV19 | CASSRQGEGIYNEQFF
TRBJ2-3 | TRBV18 | CASSPGQDSTDTQYF
TRBJ2-1 | TRBV29-1 | CSVTQGASYNEQFF
TRBJ2-7 | TRBV5-6 | CASSPVNEDYEQYF
TRBJ2-5 | TRBV11-2 | CASSLSEGARVWETQYF
TRBJ2-7 | TRBV7-2 | CASSLVPRNGIGEQYF
TRBJ1-3 | TRBV9 | CASSVAAGGVSGNTIYF
TRBJ1-6 | TRBV5-4 | CASRWDRYNSPLHF
TRBJ2-5 | TRBV7-8 | CASSPIYRGMNQETQYF
TRBJ1-3 | TRBV7-2 | CASLPGQGVSSGNTIYF
TRBJ2-7 | TRBV2 | CASRTKIEQYF
TRBJ2-5 | TRBV4-3 | CASSQDRGVTGEETQYF
TRBJ2-1 | TRBV7-2 | CASSLGTEGMQFF
TRBJ2-7 | TRBV28 | CATPLRVEGCEQYF
TRBJ1-2 | TRBV28 | CASSIGGQGSGGYTF
TRBJ1-6 | TRBV7-2 | CASSQLQGTYSPLHF
TRBJ2-7 | TRBV28 | CASSWTGGEGPYEQYF
TRBJ1-5 | TRBV6-5 | CASSYSGEGDQPQHF
TRBJ2-1 | TRBV24-1 | CATTPAGGHNEQFF
TRBJ2-1 | TRBV7-8 | CASSLQDLEQFF
TRBJ1-3 | TRBV19 | CASSLTGGGGNTIYF
TRBJ1-5 | TRBV10-3 | CAIGTGDQPQHF
TRBJ2-5 | TRBV30 | CAWKDSQETQYF
TRBJ2-7 | TRBV9 | CASSVVVGLAWEQYF